Sequencing of this T cell receptor beta chain was carried out in a study of blood T cells in healthy people across ages (dated by TCRdb to the mid-2010s). About the investigation overall: Template switching captured roughly one uniquely barcoded TCR beta cDNA molecule per two T cells in model experiments. To track age-related changes in TCR beta repertoire diversity, the study relied on deep sequencing normalized with unique cDNA molecular identifiers. Four age groups were formed from the donors: young (average roughly 15 years), middle-aged (approximately 39), aged (approximately 60) and long-lived (about 75). To avoid experimental bias, donors of different ages were spread randomly across the sequencing lanes. Using the same blood draw, the study looked at two additional independent replicas of 1 million unique cDNA reads for two donors, one aged 18 to 29 and the other aged 80 or older.

About this clonotype itself: Its antigen remains undetermined. No base-level quality is on record; no much larger clone is a single base apart.

The 39 donors, aged about 6 to 95 years, were systemically healthy Caucasian individuals from Russia. Each donor gave about 9.8 milliliters of peripheral blood, drawn into EDTA-treated Vacutainer tubes. Ficoll-Paque density-gradient centrifugation was used to isolate PBMCs, with at least 6.5 million per sample. Trizol reagent was used to extract total RNA from the PBMCs, yielding at least 6 micrograms per sample. For every donor, flow cytometry on a PBMC aliquot measured the percentage of naive CD45RAhigh/CD27high T cells. The CDR3 runs 12 amino acids, cysteine and phenylalanine included. The kept DNA is CDR3 alone, 36 bases in frame from the first base. CDR1 and CDR2 were assigned from the germline V gene as MNHEY and SVGEGT. The germline ends are 6 bases apart after V is trimmed by 0 bases and J by 7 bases. What the authors observed across the whole study: Bulk unsorted PBMC profiling prevented conclusive comparison of naive and antigen-experienced compartments. The percentage of naive T cells measured by flow cytometry correlated strongly with observed TCR beta diversity. The long-lived group showed more naive CD4+ T cells, fewer expanded clones and increased TCR diversity than the aged group, suggesting age selection. Observed TCR beta diversity per million T cells fell roughly linearly with age, and a significant reduction was already apparent by age approximately 40. Estimates of total diversity based on one million sequenced T cells were regarded as lower bounds and as underestimates. Donor CMV infection status was unknown, potentially confounding age-related changes in expanded clonotypes.

Receptors were amplified or captured by 5' RACE. The sample was run on an Illumina HiSeq 2500. A second PCR of 7 to 11 cycles was run with a J-beta primer mix and a sample-barcoded 5' primer. Each TCR beta cDNA molecule received a unique molecular identifier from a template-switch 5' adaptor carrying 12 random nucleotides. Each sample yielded at least 2.5 million CDR3-containing paired-end reads. The Mint cDNA synthesis kit, primed by a TRBC-specific oligonucleotide, was used to synthesize first-strand cDNA from all RNA. All cDNA was treated with uracil-DNA glycosylase and then went through a first 18-cycle PCR with the universal primers M1SS and BC2_uni_R. In the authors' own workflow: For normalization, 1 million high-quality reads were randomly selected from each sample, with every read carrying a distinct molecular identifier. Instead of being binned into consensus sequences, reads that shared molecular identifiers were thrown out. MiTCR, run with a Q25 quality threshold and the strictest error-elimination algorithm, handled CDR3 identification, clonotype clustering and error correction. A nonparametric unseen species model using Euler transformation provided a lower-bound estimate of total TCR beta diversity. Using fastp at Q25 and MiXCR, TCRdb reprocessed the public reads and kept productive beta chains. Every entry covers one CDR3 protein and lists the most common genes and DNA from its rows. These V and J calls are TCRdb output, not the study's own analysis. Here the sample has about 640,000 distinct CDR3 sequences; 45% to 65% occur a single time. The top ten clonotypes cover 30% to 40% of the sample.

This receptor was identified in a man aged 55 to 70 in good health. The chain couples TRBV6-2 or TRBV6-3 to TRBJ1-1, with the D gene not confidently named. Material for sequencing was blood. The CDR3 region: CASSYSSGEAFF. In nucleotide form, the sequence is TGTGCCAGCAGTTACTCATCGGGTGAAGCTTTCTTT.